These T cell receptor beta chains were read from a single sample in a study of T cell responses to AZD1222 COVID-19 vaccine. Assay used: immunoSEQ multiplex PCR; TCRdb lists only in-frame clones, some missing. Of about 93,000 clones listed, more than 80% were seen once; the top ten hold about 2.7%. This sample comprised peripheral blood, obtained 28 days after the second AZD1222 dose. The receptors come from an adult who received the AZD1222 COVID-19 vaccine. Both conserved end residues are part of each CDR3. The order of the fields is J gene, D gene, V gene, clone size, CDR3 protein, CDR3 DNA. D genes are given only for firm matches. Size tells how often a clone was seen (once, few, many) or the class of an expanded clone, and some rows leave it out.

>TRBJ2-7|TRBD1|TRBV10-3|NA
CAISGLPGGSSYEQYF
TGTGCCATCAGTGGTCTCCCAGGGGGCTCGAGCTACGAGCAGTACTTC
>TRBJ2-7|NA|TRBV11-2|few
CASSLEGGGPYEQYF
TGTGCCAGCAGCTTAGAAGGGGGGGGCCCCTACGAGCAGTACTTC
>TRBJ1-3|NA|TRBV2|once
CASSEAAGNTIYF
TGTGCCAGCAGTGAAGCGGCGGGAAACACCATATATTTT
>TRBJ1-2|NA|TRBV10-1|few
CASSVRSGGYTF
TGCGCCAGCAGTGTTAGGTCGGGTGGCTACACCTTC
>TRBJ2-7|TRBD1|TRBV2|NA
CASRRQGASSYEQYF
TGTGCCAGCAGGAGACAGGGGGCGTCTTCCTACGAGCAGTACTTC
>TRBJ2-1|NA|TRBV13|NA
CASSSRTQFRAYNEQFF
TGTGCCAGCAGCTCCCGAACTCAATTTAGGGCATACAATGAGCAGTTCTTC
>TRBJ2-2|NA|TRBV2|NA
CASSLLATGELFF
TGTGCCAGCAGCCTCCTAGCGACCGGGGAGCTGTTTTTT
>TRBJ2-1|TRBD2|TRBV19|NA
CASRLGGGVLYNEQFF
TGTGCCAGTAGATTGGGCGGGGGGGTTTTGTACAATGAGCAGTTCTTC
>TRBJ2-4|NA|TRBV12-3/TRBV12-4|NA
CASSSRAAQYF
TGTGCCAGCAGTTCGCGGGCCGCACAGTACTTC
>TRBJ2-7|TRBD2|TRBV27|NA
CASSSSGRIYEQYF
TGTGCCAGCAGTAGTAGCGGGAGGATCTACGAGCAGTACTTC
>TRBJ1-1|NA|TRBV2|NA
CASSFQGKNTEAFF
TGTGCCAGCAGTTTCCAAGGCAAGAACACTGAAGCTTTCTTT
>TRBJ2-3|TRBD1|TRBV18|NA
CASSPGTGSDTQYF
TGTGCCAGCTCACCAGGGACAGGGTCAGATACGCAGTATTTT
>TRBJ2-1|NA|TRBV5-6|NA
CASTASGLSYNEQFF
TGTGCCAGCACCGCGTCCGGTTTATCCTACAATGAGCAGTTCTTC
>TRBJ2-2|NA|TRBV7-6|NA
CASSWRTGELFF
TGTGCCAGCAGCTGGAGAACCGGGGAGCTGTTTTTT
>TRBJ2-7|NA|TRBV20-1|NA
CSASFSGHSYEQYF
TGCAGTGCTAGTTTTAGCGGCCACTCCTACGAGCAGTACTTC
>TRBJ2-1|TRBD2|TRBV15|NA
CATSIVAGDYNEQFF
TGTGCCACCAGCATTGTCGCGGGGGACTACAATGAGCAGTTCTTC
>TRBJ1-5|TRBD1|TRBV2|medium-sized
CASSDQGGSNQPQHF
TGTGCCAGCAGTGATCAAGGGGGCAGCAATCAGCCCCAGCATTTT
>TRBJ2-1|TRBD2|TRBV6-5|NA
CASKPTSGSSGEQFF
TGTGCCAGCAAGCCCACTAGCGGGAGTTCGGGTGAGCAGTTCTTC
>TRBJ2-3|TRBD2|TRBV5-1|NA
CASSAAGGQTDTQYF
TGCGCCAGCAGCGCGGCGGGGGGGCAGACAGATACGCAGTATTTT
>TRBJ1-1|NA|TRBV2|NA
CASSLDGYTEAFF
TGTGCCAGCAGTCTGGACGGTTACACTGAAGCTTTCTTT
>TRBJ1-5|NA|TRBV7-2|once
CASSLEGSGGPQHF
TGTGCCAGCAGCTTAGAAGGCAGCGGGGGGCCCCAGCATTTT
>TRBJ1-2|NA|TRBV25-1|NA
CASSEHKLGGRYTF
TGTGCCAGCAGTGAGCATAAGCTAGGCGGTCGCTACACCTTC
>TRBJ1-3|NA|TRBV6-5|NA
CASSYSAGSGNTIYF
TGTGCCAGCAGTTACTCGGCGGGCTCTGGAAACACCATATATTTT
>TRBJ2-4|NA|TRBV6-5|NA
CASSYDRSAKNIQYF
TGTGCCAGCAGTTACGACAGGAGTGCCAAAAACATTCAGTACTTC
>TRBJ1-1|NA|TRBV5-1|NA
CASSLGLGSYTEAFF
TGCGCCAGCAGCCTGGGGCTGGGCAGTTACACTGAAGCTTTCTTT
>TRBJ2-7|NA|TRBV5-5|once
CASSLSGGSAYEQYF
TGTGCCAGCAGCTTGTCGGGCGGAAGTGCCTACGAGCAGTACTTC
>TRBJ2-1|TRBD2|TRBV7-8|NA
CASSLAGSSYNEQFF
TGTGCCAGCAGCCTAGCGGGAAGCTCCTACAATGAGCAGTTCTTC
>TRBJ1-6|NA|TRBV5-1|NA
CASSRREQGVNSPLHF
TGCGCCAGCAGCCGGCGGGAACAGGGAGTTAACTCACCCCTCCACTTT
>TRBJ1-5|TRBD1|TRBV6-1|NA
CASSGQGWIQPQHF
TGTGCCAGCAGTGGACAGGGGTGGATTCAGCCCCAGCATTTT
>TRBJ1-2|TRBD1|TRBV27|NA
CASSLSRTGQGYTF
TGTGCCAGCAGTTTATCGCGGACAGGGCAAGGCTACACCTTC
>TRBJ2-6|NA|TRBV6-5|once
CASSYSKGSGANVLTF
TGTGCCAGCAGTTACTCTAAGGGTTCTGGGGCCAACGTCCTGACTTTC
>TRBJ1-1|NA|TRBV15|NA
CATSRGRVATEAFF
TGTGCCACCAGCAGAGGTCGGGTTGCCACTGAAGCTTTCTTT
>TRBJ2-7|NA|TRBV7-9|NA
CASSLMQGSYEQYF
TGTGCCAGCAGCTTGATGCAGGGATCCTACGAGCAGTACTTC
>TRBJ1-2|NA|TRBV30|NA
CAWSYGNANYGYTF
TGTGCCTGGAGTTACGGGAACGCTAACTATGGCTACACCTTC
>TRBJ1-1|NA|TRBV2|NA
CASSVRWEGTEAFF
TGTGCCAGCAGTGTTCGGTGGGAGGGGACTGAAGCTTTCTTT
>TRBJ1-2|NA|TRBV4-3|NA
CASSQDVSGNYGYTF
TGCGCCAGCAGCCAAGATGTATCGGGGAACTATGGCTACACCTTC
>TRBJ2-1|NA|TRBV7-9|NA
CASSLGGEQFF
TGTGCCAGCAGCTTAGGTGGTGAGCAGTTCTTC
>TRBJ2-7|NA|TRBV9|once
CASSVEDRPYEQYF
TGTGCCAGCAGCGTCGAGGACAGACCCTACGAGCAGTACTTC
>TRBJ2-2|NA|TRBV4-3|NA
CASSRGIEAGELFF
TGCGCCAGCAGCAGGGGAATTGAAGCCGGGGAGCTGTTTTTT
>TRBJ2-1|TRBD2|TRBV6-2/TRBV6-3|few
CASSYLAGGESYNEQFF
TGTGCCAGCAGTTACCTCGCTGGGGGGGAAAGCTACAATGAGCAGTTCTTC
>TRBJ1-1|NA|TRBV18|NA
CASSPRTGSGWDTEAFF
TGTGCCAGCTCACCCCGTACGGGATCGGGCTGGGACACTGAAGCTTTCTTT
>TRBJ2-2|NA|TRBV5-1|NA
CASSISFTGELFF
TGCGCCAGCTCAATCAGTTTCACCGGGGAGCTGTTTTTT
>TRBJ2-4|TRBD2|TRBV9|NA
CASSLTAGGRGKNIQYF
TGTGCCAGCAGCCTGACAGCGGGAGGGCGAGGCAAAAACATTCAGTACTTC
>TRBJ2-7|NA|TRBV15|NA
CATSRGPRGRDEQYF
TGTGCCACCAGCAGAGGGCCCAGGGGTCGCGACGAGCAGTACTTC
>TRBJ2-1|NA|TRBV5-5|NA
CASSIWRDNNEQFF
TGTGCCAGCAGCATATGGAGGGATAACAATGAGCAGTTCTTC